The text below deals with one T cell receptor (beta chain). Its antigen is unidentified. This record belongs to a study of cytomegalovirus exposure and HLA in healthy donors. Points from the study as a whole: Later on, an analysis found that several of the most significant clusters appeared to be linked to common viral pathogens, which included parvovirus B19.

Researchers ran the PCR with 60 Vbeta and 13 Jbeta primers. Method: immunoSEQ multiplex PCR; TCRdb's copy keeps in-frame clones and lacks some. The sample consists of 150,000 to 200,000 clones, 85% of them appearing once. Germline lookup yields CDR1 GTSNPN and CDR2 SVGIG (reference sequence). CDR3 length: 15 amino acids. The V gene end was trimmed by 2 bases and the J gene end by 7 bases; junction bases not matched to a gene: 10. The chain recombines TRBV30 with TRBJ1-1; TRBD1 matches 10 bases. The TCR comes from a boy between 2 and 10 years old in good health and CMV-seronegative. The source material was PBMCs. CDR3 residues: CAWSPKTGGGSEAFF. The CDR3 coding sequence is TGTGCCTGGAGTCCAAAGACAGGGGGCGGGAGTGAAGCTTTCTTT.